This T cell receptor beta chain was retrieved from a study of spatial heterogeneity in lung cancer. About the research overall: Detection of beta-chain sequences consistently exceeded that of alpha-chain sequences.

V gave up 2 bases and J gave up 1 base; unmatched junction bases: 4. The CDR3 has 15 residues. CDR1 is SGHNT, CDR2 YYREEE, per germline (reference sequence). MiXCR, applied by TCRdb to the 5' RACE reads, yields one record per CDR3 protein. There are some 83,000 distinct CDR3 sequences in the sample; around 21% occur only once, and about 6.8% lies in the top ten. Regarding time point: sample taken at primary tumor resection. Sequencing of whole RNA from tumor, nontumor lung or frozen PBMC involved no sorting. This clonotype was seen at least ten times. The V and J genes are TRBV5-4 and TRBJ1-2; 8 bases are a match to TRBD1. Sequencing used PBMCs, obtained at surgery. The source is a male donor with early-stage non-small cell lung cancer. As DNA, the CDR3 is TGTGCCAGCAGCTTCTCGACAGGGGATAACTATGGCTACACCTTC. Its translation: CASSFSTGDNYGYTF.